The T cell receptor (beta chain) under discussion was sequenced for a study of blood T cell repertoires in COVID-19. Assay used: immunoSEQ multiplex PCR; TCRdb lists only in-frame clones, some missing. This repertoire shows approximately 260,000 clones, about nine tenths found once; its top ten account for 1.9%. This CDR3 contains 13 residues. Trimming cost V 6 bases and J 7 bases, with 13 bases left between them. The source material was PBMCs or T cells enriched from blood (not recorded which). The source is a woman under 30 who had recovered from COVID-19. The chain uses TRBV12-3 or TRBV12-4 and TRBJ1-5; D call uncertain. Here the CDR3 DNA reads TGTGCCAGCAGGGAGAATTCTGGACAGCCCCAGCATTTT. It encodes CASRENSGQPQHF.